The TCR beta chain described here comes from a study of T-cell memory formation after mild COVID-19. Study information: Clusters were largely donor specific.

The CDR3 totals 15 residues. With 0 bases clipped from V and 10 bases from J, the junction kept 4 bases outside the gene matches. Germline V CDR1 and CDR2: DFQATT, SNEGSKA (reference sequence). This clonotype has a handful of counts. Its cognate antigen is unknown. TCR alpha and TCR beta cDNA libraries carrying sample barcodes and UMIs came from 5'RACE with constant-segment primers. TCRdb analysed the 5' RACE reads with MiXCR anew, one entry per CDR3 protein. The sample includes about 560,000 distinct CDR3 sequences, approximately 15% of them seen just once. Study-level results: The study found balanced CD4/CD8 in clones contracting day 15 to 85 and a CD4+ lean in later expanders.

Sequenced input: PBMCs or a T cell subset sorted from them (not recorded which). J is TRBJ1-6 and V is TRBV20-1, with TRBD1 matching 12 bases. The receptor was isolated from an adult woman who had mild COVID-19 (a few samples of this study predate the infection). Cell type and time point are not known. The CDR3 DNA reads TGCAGTGCTAGAGATGGGGGGACAGGGGGCTCACCCCTCCACTTT. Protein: CSARDGGTGGSPLHF.